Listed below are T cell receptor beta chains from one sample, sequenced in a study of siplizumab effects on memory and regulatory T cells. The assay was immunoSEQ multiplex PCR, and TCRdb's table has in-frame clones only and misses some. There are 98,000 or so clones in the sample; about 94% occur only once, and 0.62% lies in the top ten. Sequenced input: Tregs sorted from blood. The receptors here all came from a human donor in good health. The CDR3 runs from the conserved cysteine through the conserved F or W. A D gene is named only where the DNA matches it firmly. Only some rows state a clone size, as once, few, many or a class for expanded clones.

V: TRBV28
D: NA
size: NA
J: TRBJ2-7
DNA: TGTGCCAGCAGCACCCGGAGGGTTTCCTACGAGCAGTACTTC
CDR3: CASSTRRVSYEQYF

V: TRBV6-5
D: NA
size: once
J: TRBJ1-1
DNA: TGTGCCAGCAGCCACAGGAAGAACACTGAAGCTTTCTTT
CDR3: CASSHRKNTEAFF

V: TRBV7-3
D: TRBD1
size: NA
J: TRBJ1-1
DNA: TGTGCCAGCAGCCCGACAGGGATGCACACTGAAGCTTTCTTT
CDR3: CASSPTGMHTEAFF

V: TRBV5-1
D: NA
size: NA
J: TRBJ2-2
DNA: TGCGCCAGCAGCTTGAGGGCAGGGTACACCGGGGAGCTGTTTTTT
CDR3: CASSLRAGYTGELFF

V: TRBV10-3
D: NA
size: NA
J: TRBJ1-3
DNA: TGTGCCATCAGTTCGACAGCGAGCTCTGGAAACACCATATATTTT
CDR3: CAISSTASSGNTIYF

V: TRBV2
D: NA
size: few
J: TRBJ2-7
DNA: TGTGCCCCAGCTTACGAGCAGTACTTC
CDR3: CAPAYEQYF

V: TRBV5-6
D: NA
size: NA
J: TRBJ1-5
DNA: TGTGCCAGCACCCCCGGGGGTGGGCGGAGAGATAGCAATCAGCCCCAGCATTTT
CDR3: CASTPGGGRRDSNQPQHF

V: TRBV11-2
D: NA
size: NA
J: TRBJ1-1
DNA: TGTGCCAGCGGACGGGCAGCTGAAGCTTTCTTT
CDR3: CASGRAAEAFF

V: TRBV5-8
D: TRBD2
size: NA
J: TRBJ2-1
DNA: TGTGCCAGCAGCTTGTCTTGGCTAGCGGGGAACAATGAGCAGTTCTTC
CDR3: CASSLSWLAGNNEQFF

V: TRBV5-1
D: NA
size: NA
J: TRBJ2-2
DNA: TGCGCCAGCGGTCACCAATACACCGGGGAGCTGTTTTTT
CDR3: CASGHQYTGELFF

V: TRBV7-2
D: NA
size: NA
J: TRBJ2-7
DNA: TGTGCCAGTCGGCGCCCGGGAACGGGCTCCTACGAGCAGTACTTC
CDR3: CASRRPGTGSYEQYF

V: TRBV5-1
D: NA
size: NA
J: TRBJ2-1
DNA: TGCGCCAGCAGCCTGGACCACAATGAGCAGTTCTTC
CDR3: CASSLDHNEQFF

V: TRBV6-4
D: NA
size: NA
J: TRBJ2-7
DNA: TGTGCCAGCAGTGACTCGAGTTTCGTTTTGGGCAGGGGCGACGAGCAGTACTTC
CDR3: CASSDSSFVLGRGDEQYF

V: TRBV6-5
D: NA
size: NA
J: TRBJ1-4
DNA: TGTGCCAGCAGTTCCCTAGACAGGAGGAAACTGTTTTTT
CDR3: CASSSLDRRKLFF

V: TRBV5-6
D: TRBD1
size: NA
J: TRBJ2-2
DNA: TGTGCCAGCAGCCCCTGGACAGGGGAGACCGGGGAGCTGTTTTTT
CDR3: CASSPWTGETGELFF

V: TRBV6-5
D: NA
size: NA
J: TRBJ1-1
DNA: TGTGCCAGCAGTTATGGAGGGGCGAACACTGAAGCTTTCTTT
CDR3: CASSYGGANTEAFF

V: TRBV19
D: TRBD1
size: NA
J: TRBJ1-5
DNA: TGTGCCAGTAGTACCCCCCGGACAGGGGTTCTACAGCCCCAGCATTTT
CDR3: CASSTPRTGVLQPQHF

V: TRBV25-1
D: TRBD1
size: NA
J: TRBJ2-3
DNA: TGTGCCAGCAGTGACCCGAGGACAGGGGCCCCCACAGATACGCAGTATTTT
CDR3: CASSDPRTGAPTDTQYF

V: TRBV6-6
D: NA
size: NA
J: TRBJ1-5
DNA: TGTGCCAGCAGTTACCGTTATAGCAATCAGCCCCAGCATTTT
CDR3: CASSYRYSNQPQHF

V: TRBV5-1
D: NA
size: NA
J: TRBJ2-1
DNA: TGCGCCAGCAGCTTGGACCGGACAGTAACCAATGAGCAGTTCTTC
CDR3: CASSLDRTVTNEQFF

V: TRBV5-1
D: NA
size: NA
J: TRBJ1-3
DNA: TGCGCCAGCAGCTTTGGACAGCCCGGCTCTGGAAACACCATATATTTT
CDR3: CASSFGQPGSGNTIYF

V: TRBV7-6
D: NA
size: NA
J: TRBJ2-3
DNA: TGTGCCAGCAGCTACCGGGGGGCAGGTGCAGATACGCAGTATTTT
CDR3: CASSYRGAGADTQYF

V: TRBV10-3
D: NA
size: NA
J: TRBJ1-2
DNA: TGTGCCAGCCAGGACATCCTTAACTATGGCTACACCTTC
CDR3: CASQDILNYGYTF

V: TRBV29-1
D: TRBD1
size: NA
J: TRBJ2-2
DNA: TGCAGCGTTGAGGACAGGTTAAACACCGGGGAGCTGTTTTTT
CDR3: CSVEDRLNTGELFF

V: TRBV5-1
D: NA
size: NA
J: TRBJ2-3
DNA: TGCGCCAGCAGCTTGGGGGGTACGCAGTATTTT
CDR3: CASSLGGTQYF

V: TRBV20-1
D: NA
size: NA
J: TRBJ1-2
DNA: TGCAGCGGGGGAACTAACTATGGCTACACCTTC
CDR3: CSGGTNYGYTF

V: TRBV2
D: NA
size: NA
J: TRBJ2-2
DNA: TGTGCCAGCAAATGGGACGGGGAGCTGTTTTTT
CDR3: CASKWDGELFF

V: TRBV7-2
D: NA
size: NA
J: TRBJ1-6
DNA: TGTGCCAGCAGCCTTCAGGGCCCGGGCAATTCACCCCTCCACTTT
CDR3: CASSLQGPGNSPLHF

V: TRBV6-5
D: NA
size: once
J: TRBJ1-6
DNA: TGTGCCAGCCAGGGACCCGCTAATTCACCCCTCCACTTT
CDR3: CASQGPANSPLHF

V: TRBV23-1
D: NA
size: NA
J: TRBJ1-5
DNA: TGCGCCAGCATCAGAGGGAACAGGGTTCGCAATCAGCCCCAGCATTTT
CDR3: CASIRGNRVRNQPQHF

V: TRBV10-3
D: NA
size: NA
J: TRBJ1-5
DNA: TGTGCCATCAGTGAAAGGCCTGATCAGCCCCAGCATTTT
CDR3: CAISERPDQPQHF

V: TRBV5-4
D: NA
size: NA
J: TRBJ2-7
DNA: TGTGCCAGCAGCTTGGGGGCTGGGACCCTAACCTACGAGCAGTACTTC
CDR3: CASSLGAGTLTYEQYF

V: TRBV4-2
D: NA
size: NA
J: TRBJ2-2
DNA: TGTGCCAGCAGCCGGGGCCCCGGGGAGCTGTTTTTT
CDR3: CASSRGPGELFF

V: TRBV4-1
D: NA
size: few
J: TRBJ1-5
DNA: TGCGCCAGCAGCCAAGAGCGACTCACTGACATTCAGCCCCAGCATTTT
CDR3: CASSQERLTDIQPQHF

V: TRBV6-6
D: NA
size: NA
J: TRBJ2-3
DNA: TGTGCCAGCAGTTCCCGAGGACTCGATACGCAGTATTTT
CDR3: CASSSRGLDTQYF

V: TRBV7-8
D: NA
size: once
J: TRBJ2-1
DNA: TGTGCCAGCAGCTTAGGCGGACTTGGCAATGAGCAGTTCTTC
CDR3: CASSLGGLGNEQFF

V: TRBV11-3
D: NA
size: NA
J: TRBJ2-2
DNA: TGTGCCAGCAGCAATACAGGGCCCGGGGAGCTGTTTTTT
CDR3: CASSNTGPGELFF

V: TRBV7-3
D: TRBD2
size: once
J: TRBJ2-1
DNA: TGTGCCAGCAGCCTCCCAAGACTAGCGGGGGAGGTTAATGAGCAGTTCTTC
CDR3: CASSLPRLAGEVNEQFF

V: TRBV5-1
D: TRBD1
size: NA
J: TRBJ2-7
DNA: TGCGCCAGCAGCCCAGGGACAGGGACCTACGAGCAGTACTTC
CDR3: CASSPGTGTYEQYF

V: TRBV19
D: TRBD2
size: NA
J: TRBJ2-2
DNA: TGTGCCAGTAGTATAGTAAGCGGGGACACCGGGGAGCTGTTTTTT
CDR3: CASSIVSGDTGELFF

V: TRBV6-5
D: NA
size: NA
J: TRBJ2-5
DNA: TGTGCCAGCAGTTATCTAGAGACCCAGTACTTC
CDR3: CASSYLETQYF

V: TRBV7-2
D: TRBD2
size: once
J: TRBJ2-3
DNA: TGTGCCAGCAGCTTAGCGTCAGGGACTAGTAGTAGTAGTACGCAGTATTTT
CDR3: CASSLASGTSSSSTQYF

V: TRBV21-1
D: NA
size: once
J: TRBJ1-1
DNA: TGTGCCAGCAGCAAACAGATGAACACTGAAGCTTTCTTT
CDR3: CASSKQMNTEAFF

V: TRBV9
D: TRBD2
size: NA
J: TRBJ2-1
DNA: TGTGCCAGCAGCGTAGTGTTAGCGGGAATGAATGAGCAGTTCTTC
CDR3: CASSVVLAGMNEQFF

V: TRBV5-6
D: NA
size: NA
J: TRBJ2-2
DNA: TGTGCCAGCAGCTTGGTTGTCACCGGGGAGCTGTTTTTT
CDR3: CASSLVVTGELFF